The rows below give T cell receptor beta chains drawn from one sample of a study of cytomegalovirus exposure and HLA in healthy donors. Sequenced by immunoSEQ multiplex PCR; TCRdb stores in-frame clones only, minus some. In the table there are about 150,000 clones, roughly 70% of which are singletons. The sample comprised PBMCs. These receptors originate from a male donor in good health and CMV-seronegative. Both conserved end residues are part of each CDR3. A D gene is named only where the DNA matches it firmly. Clone size is shown for a subset of rows, as once, few, many or a class of expanded clone.

clone_size d_call j_call v_call cdr3_aa cdr3_nt
. . TRBJ2-7 TRBV27 CASSLAHGGREQYF TGTGCCAGCAGTTTAGCTCACGGAGGTCGCGAGCAGTACTTC
. . TRBJ2-1 TRBV6-6 CASSRSSVSSYNEQFF TGTGCCAGCAGCCGATCTAGCGTTAGCTCCTACAATGAGCAGTTCTTC
. . TRBJ1-5 TRBV10-3 CAISDPTTAYSNQPQHF TGTGCCATCAGTGACCCAACGACAGCATATAGCAATCAGCCCCAGCATTTT
. . TRBJ1-4 TRBV9 CASSVAGSGEKLFF TGTGCCAGCAGCGTAGCGGGGTCTGGTGAAAAACTGTTTTTT
. . TRBJ1-5 TRBV18 CASSSSGSNQPQHF TGTGCCAGCTCGTCAAGCGGCAGCAATCAGCCCCAGCATTTT
. . TRBJ1-4 TRBV19 CASSMIAATNEKLFF TGTGCCAGTAGTATGATAGCAGCAACTAATGAAAAACTGTTTTTT
once TRBD1 TRBJ1-2 TRBV28 CASRGDRGYGYTF TGTGCCAGCAGGGGAGACAGGGGCTATGGCTACACCTTC
. TRBD1 TRBJ2-7 TRBV10-3 CAISKERDREPEQYF TGTGCCATCAGTAAGGAACGGGACAGGGAACCCGAGCAGTACTTC
. . TRBJ1-1 TRBV7-9 CASTSSSTRTDMNTEAFF TGTGCCAGCACCTCTTCTTCTACACGAACAGACATGAACACTGAAGCTTTCTTT
. . TRBJ1-1 TRBV6-5 CASFPGSGTEAFF TGTGCCAGCTTCCCCGGTTCGGGAACTGAAGCTTTCTTT
. TRBD2 TRBJ2-5 TRBV27 CASSLAPGGETQYF TGTGCCAGCAGTTTAGCCCCGGGGGGGGAGACCCAGTACTTC
. TRBD2 TRBJ2-4 TRBV4-1 CASSLEDPGTSGSKNIQYF TGCGCCAGCAGTCTAGAGGACCCCGGGACTAGCGGATCAAAAAACATTCAGTACTTC
. . TRBJ1-1 TRBV27 CASSTLQEMNTEAFF TGTGCCAGCAGTACGCTACAGGAGATGAACACTGAAGCTTTCTTT
. TRBD1 TRBJ1-5 TRBV9 CASSLRGQNQPQHF TGTGCCAGCAGCCTCAGGGGGCAGAATCAGCCCCAGCATTTT
. . TRBJ2-7 TRBV7-2 CASSSLRRDTLSYEQYF TGTGCCAGCAGCTCTCTGCGACGGGACACCCTGTCGTACGAGCAGTACTTC
. TRBD2 TRBJ2-1 TRBV30 CAWRWGRLAGLSSYNEQFF TGTGCCTGGAGATGGGGCAGGCTAGCGGGTTTGAGCTCCTACAATGAGCAGTTCTTC
. TRBD2 TRBJ2-2 TRBV19 CASSMVAGRSTGELFF TGTGCCAGTAGTATGGTAGCGGGAAGGAGCACCGGGGAGCTGTTTTTT
. . TRBJ2-7 TRBV19 CASSTEPGYEQYF TGTGCCAGTAGTACCGAACCGGGTTACGAGCAGTACTTC
. . TRBJ1-4 TRBV13 CAYVAGDEKLFF TGTGCCTATGTAGCGGGAGACGAAAAACTGTTTTTT
once TRBD2 TRBJ2-7 TRBV7-9 CASSLEPGSGRAEQYF TGTGCCAGCAGCTTAGAACCTGGAAGCGGGAGGGCCGAGCAGTACTTC
. . TRBJ2-3 TRBV29-1 CSVGQPATSF TGCAGCGTCGGACAGCCCGCCACGTCGTTT
. . TRBJ1-1 TRBV28 CASSLGGGLNTEAFF TGTGCCAGCAGTTTAGGGGGAGGGTTGAACACTGAAGCTTTCTTT
. . TRBJ2-1 TRBV11-1 CASSLALYNEQFF TGTGCCAGCAGCTTAGCCCTTTACAATGAGCAGTTCTTC
. . TRBJ2-6 TRBV2 CASPLAAGGTGANVLTF TGTGCCAGCCCCTTGGCGGCAGGGGGGACTGGGGCCAACGTCCTGACTTTC
. . TRBJ1-2 TRBV7-3 CASSLSGVGYGYTF TGTGCCAGCAGCCTAAGCGGGGTTGGTTATGGCTACACCTTC
. . TRBJ1-5 TRBV20-1 CSARDGRVPVF TGCAGTGCTAGAGATGGCAGGGTACCAGTATTT
once . TRBJ2-1 TRBV5-6 CASSLRHLEEFF TGTGCCAGCAGCCTTAGGCACTTAGAGGAGTTCTTC
few . TRBJ2-3 TRBV2 CASSGQYTQYF TGTGCCAGCAGTGGACAGTACACGCAGTATTTT
. TRBD2 TRBJ2-3 TRBV5-5 CASSLALAGKSDTQYF TGTGCCAGCAGCTTGGCTCTAGCGGGAAAGTCAGATACGCAGTATTTT
. TRBD1 TRBJ1-1 TRBV6-6 CASSEHLTGGTEAFF TGTGCCAGCAGCGAACACCTGACAGGGGGCACTGAAGCTTTCTTT
. . TRBJ2-4 TRBV2 CASGGQRAKNIQYF TGTGCCAGCGGCGGACAGAGAGCCAAAAACATTCAGTACTTC
. . TRBJ1-2 TRBV28 CASRYGANYGYTF TGTGCCAGCAGATACGGAGCTAACTATGGCTACACCTTC
few . TRBJ2-7 TRBV4-3 CASSQDMRTGLEQYF TGCGCCAGCAGCCAAGATATGAGGACGGGACTCGAGCAGTACTTC
. TRBD2 TRBJ2-3 TRBV30 CAWTTSGTRYSTDTQYF TGTGCCTGGACAACTAGCGGGACTAGGTATAGCACAGATACGCAGTATTTT
. TRBD1 TRBJ1-1 TRBV7-9 CASSRSTGGTEAFF TGTGCCAGCAGTCGCTCGACAGGGGGGACTGAAGCTTTCTTT
. . TRBJ1-5 TRBV6-5 CASSYTPDSNQPQHF TGTGCCAGCAGTTACACCCCAGATAGCAATCAGCCCCAGCATTTT
few . TRBJ2-7 TRBV7-9 CASSLAGAIGSYEQYF TGTGCCAGCAGCTTAGCGGGAGCAATCGGATCCTACGAGCAGTACTTC
few . TRBJ2-7 TRBV7-3 CASSLTGVSGYEQYF TGTGCCAGCAGCTTAACAGGGGTCTCGGGCTACGAGCAGTACTTC
. TRBD2 TRBJ2-5 TRBV4-1 CASSWTSGGGETQYF TGCGCCAGCAGCTGGACTAGCGGGGGAGGAGAGACCCAGTACTTC
. TRBD2 TRBJ2-3 TRBV6-5 CASRYLAGVADTQYF TGTGCCAGCAGGTATCTAGCGGGAGTCGCAGATACGCAGTATTTT
. . TRBJ2-5 TRBV5-1 CASSEGRLGGTQYF TGCGCCAGCAGCGAGGGACGGTTGGGGGGGACCCAGTACTTC
. TRBD1 TRBJ2-7 TRBV11-3 CASSAGQGDSYEQYF TGTGCCAGCAGCGCGGGACAGGGGGATTCCTACGAGCAGTACTTC
. TRBD2 TRBJ2-1 TRBV18 CASSRGTSGGSYNEQFF TGTGCCAGCTCACGTGGGACTAGCGGAGGCTCCTACAATGAGCAGTTCTTC
once . TRBJ1-1 TRBV28 CASSLRQPVQAFF TGTGCCAGCAGTTTGAGGCAGCCCGTGCAAGCTTTCTTT
. TRBD1 TRBJ2-5 TRBV18 CASSPPGQGRETQYF TGTGCCAGCTCACCACCGGGACAGGGGAGGGAGACCCAGTACTTC
once . TRBJ2-3 TRBV5-1 CASSLGGIDTQYF TGCGCCAGCAGCTTGGGAGGAATAGATACGCAGTATTTT
. . TRBJ1-5 TRBV7-2 CASSPQDNQPQHF TGTGCCAGCAGCCCCCAGGACAATCAGCCCCAGCATTTT
once . TRBJ1-5 TRBV28 CASSRPSLGPQHF TGTGCCAGCAGTAGACCGAGCCTAGGGCCCCAGCATTTT
. . TRBJ2-5 TRBV11-1 CASSLSETQYF TGTGCCAGCAGCTTATCGGAGACCCAGTACTTC
. . TRBJ2-2 TRBV11-2 CASSLDPQARGTGELFF TGTGCCAGCAGCTTAGACCCCCAAGCTCGGGGCACCGGGGAGCTGTTTTTT
few . TRBJ2-7 TRBV28 CASSLGAGPTYEQYF TGTGCCAGCAGTTTAGGGGCAGGTCCGACCTACGAGCAGTACTTC
. . TRBJ1-5 TRBV15 CATSRGDREGNQPQHF TGTGCCACCAGCAGAGGTGATAGGGAGGGCAATCAGCCCCAGCATTTT
. . TRBJ1-1 TRBV7-2 CASSLVRKGNTEAFF TGTGCCAGCAGCTTAGTCAGGAAAGGAAACACTGAAGCTTTCTTT
many TRBD1 TRBJ1-2 TRBV30 CAWDRGHYGYTF TGTGCCTGGGACAGGGGGCACTATGGCTACACCTTC
. TRBD1 TRBJ1-4 TRBV7-9 CASSKDRVALNEKLFF TGTGCCAGCAGCAAGGACAGGGTAGCCCTTAATGAAAAACTGTTTTTT